The present T cell receptor (beta chain) was sequenced within a study of cytomegalovirus exposure and HLA in healthy donors. The wider study: A later analysis reported the 100 to 150 validation repertoires used the same platform as the approximately 670 first-cohort repertoires.

Produced via immunoSEQ multiplex PCR; TCRdb's table is partial and in-frame only. The sample yields around 130,000 clones, around nine tenths seen once. The V gene's germline CDR1 is SGHRS and CDR2 YFSETQ. V lost 4 bases, J lost 2 bases, and 3 bases stayed unmatched. The CDR3 runs to 13 residues. The donors were members of the validation cohort, which comprised 120 subjects and was separate from the first cohort of several hundred subjects. V and J are TRBV5-1 and TRBJ2-7; 7 bases fit TRBD1. The TCR originated in a man in his thirties or forties in good health and CMV-seronegative. Sequencing used PBMCs. CDR3 DNA sequence: TGCGCCAGCAGCGGGACAGTCACCTACGAGCAGTACTTC. Encoded protein: CASSGTVTYEQYF.